This T cell receptor (beta chain) was observed in a study of shared clonotypes between healthy human individuals (dated by TCRdb to 2018 to 2020). Concerning the study at large: Three men and a couple of women, aged 18 to 49 years, made up the cohort. For each donor, three plates each were used for CD4 naive and CD4 memory, two plates were used for CD8 naive, and one plate was used for CD8 memory. To estimate repertoire size and how much clonotypes are shared between individuals, the study performed deep sequencing of blood TCR repertoires from 4 to 6 healthy adults. To increase sequencing depth and limit assay-specific biases, different laboratories used diverse techniques to prepare libraries and sequence TCR repertoires. Leukapheresis yielded between about 0.85 and 10 billion PBMCs per donor. The study at large found these results: The genetic and exposure-history diversity represented was limited by the small number of donors. Sampling was restricted to blood, and TCR repertoires in tissues likely differ from the TCR repertoires found in blood. Naive subsets generally had larger estimated clonotype richness than memory subsets. Pairwise subsampling led to the expectation that sequencing depth would affect the degree of clonotype sharing among donors. About 5% of naive CD4, 3.5% of naive CD8, roughly 2.5% of memory CD4, and 0.4% of memory CD8 clonotypes were shared across several donors. Even with the large sequencing depth, rarefaction of the sorted-subset datasets indicated that sequencing was incomplete. Higher generation probabilities were observed for clonotypes shared by all four sorted-subset donors than for non-shared clonotypes.

With regard to this clone: Its antigen remains unidentified. No qualities accompany the bases; no much larger clone lies one base away.

The donors were healthy, HIV-negative adults who had no recently reported acute infections or vaccinations. Only Caucasian adults living in Nashville, Tennessee, USA were represented among the donors. CD4+ T cells were enriched through magnetic negative selection, after which naive cells were positively selected on CD45RA and the remaining negative fraction served as the memory subset. After blood collection by leukapheresis, PBMCs were isolated using Ficoll-Histopaque density gradient centrifugation and then cryopreserved in the vapor phase of liquid nitrogen. Purity and quantity of every magnetically sorted T cell population were checked by analytical flow cytometry. Each sorted fraction had its genomic DNA isolated and then quantified by UV absorbance on a Nanodrop 2000c. Using the deep immunoSEQ assay, TCR CDR3 regions were amplified from genomic DNA by multiplex PCR. For each cell subset, the extracted genomic DNA was distributed evenly across all wells of several immunoSEQ 96-well plates, and each plate served as one replicate. For sorted subsets, roughly 0.2 ug genomic DNA, equal to tens of thousands of T cell genomes, was loaded into each replicate PCR. Purified libraries were measured with a Qubit 3.0 fluorometer, size-checked on a Bioanalyzer 2100, and measured again with the KAPA Library Quantification kit. Every immunoSEQ 96-well plate was sequenced on a dedicated single-read 150-cycle Illumina NextSeq 550 flow cell. The source study handled its data this way. Because the immunoSEQ output held only junctional sequences and lacked quality scores, the filtering could not match the filtering applied to full-length reads. To assign V/J genes and CDR3, sequences were annotated against IMGT germline references using PyIR, a Python wrapper for IgBLAST v1.9. Reads with weak V/J assignments (E-value above 1e-6), missing CDR3, stop codons, out-of-frame junctions, or ambiguous translated residues were removed. A V3J clonotype was defined by an identical inferred V gene, J gene, and CDR3 amino acid sequence. The percentage overlap between two repertoires was calculated by dividing the number of shared unique clonotypes by the size of the smaller repertoire. RTK rarefaction, the Chao1 estimator, and Recon v2.1 estimates of unobserved clonotypes were used to assess repertoire richness. For all TCRbeta clonotypes obtained by the gDNA method from several donors, generation probabilities were computed with OLGA. TCRdb limited this immuneACCESS table to in-frame rearrangements with V and J called. A share of clones is missing; checked studies link under half to unresolved V genes, and the rest is unexplained. V and J calls and clone size follow that table, whereas D and trimming were derived from the DNA. Across this sample there are about 980,000 clones, with around 80% seen only once. The ten largest clonotypes hold 1.5% of the sample.

The sequencing sample was made of memory CD4+ T cells sorted from blood. Explained via the paper, the cell subset or site label denotes: CD45RA-negative fraction. This clonotype was sampled from a young man in good health.

CDR3 loop: CAARVLGETQYF. The DNA sequence reads TGTGCCGCCAGGGTGTTGGGAGAGACCCAGTACTTC. The chain was built from TRBV30 and TRBJ2-5, with a weak D call of TRBD1 (5 bases match). Between the V and J ends, shortened by 8 bases and 4 bases respectively, the junction contains 14 bases. The germline V gene (reference sequence) gives CDR1 as GTSNPN and CDR2 as SVGIG. CDR3 length: 12 amino acids, cysteine to phenylalanine. Only the CDR3 region is kept as DNA, spanning 36 bases read in frame from base 1.